Each of the 22 T cell receptor beta chains below was sequenced from the same sample in a study of beta chain features in type 1 diabetes. Study-wide results and limits: TCRB CDR3 length was moderately but significantly reduced in all four CD4+ subsets of Type 1 diabetes patients.

Reverse transcribing all isolated RNA meant expressed TCRB transcripts were sequenced. The repertoire was sequenced with immunoSEQ multiplex PCR; TCRdb's copy has only in-frame clones and lacks some. Here the sample spans roughly 730,000 clones, under 15% being singletons. Antigens for these TCRs are unknown. Input material: naive CD4+ T cells from blood. These receptor sequences come from a man younger than 30 with type 1 diabetes.

The chain carries TRBV29-1 and TRBJ1-4, with D unclear. CDR1 and CDR2 from the germline V gene are SQVTM and ANQGSEA. This CDR3 spans 12 amino acids. The CDR3 loop is CTAGTPNEKLFF. The CDR3 DNA sequence: TGCACCGCAGGCACCCCTAATGAAAAACTGTTTTTT.

In this sample, this clone turned up a few times. This chain joins TRBV30 and TRBJ1-1; D unclear. Germline loops: CDR1 GTSNPN, CDR2 SVGIG (reference sequence). Deletions cut 2 bases from V and 4 bases from J, with 14 bases between. CDR3 length: 14 amino acids. CDR3 loop: CAWSLGQLATEAFF. The DNA for the CDR3 is TGTGCCTGGAGTCTAGGTCAGTTGGCCACTGAAGCTTTCTTT.

The rearrangement uses TRBV6-6 and TRBJ2-1, with D tentatively TRBD1 or TRBD2 (5 bases each). Germline assignment: CDR1 MNHNY and CDR2 SVGAGI (reference sequence). V was cut by 5 bases and J by 0 bases, with 11 bases left in between. CDR3 length equals 15 residues. The CDR3 protein is CASSRQRSSYNEQFF. Here the CDR3 DNA reads TGTGCCAGCAGTCGACAGCGGAGCTCCTACAATGAGCAGTTCTTC.

This clone was seen just once. J is TRBJ1-6 and V is TRBV7-2; D is ambiguous. CDR3 length equals 12 residues. Trimming took 5 bases from V and 4 from J, leaving 3 bases between them. Germline CDR1 SGHTA, CDR2 FQGNSA. The CDR3 DNA reads as TGTGCCAGCAGCGGATATAATTCACCCCTCCACTTT. This sequence encodes CASSGYNSPLHF.

The chain is built from TRBV2 and TRBJ2-2; 9 nucleotides align to TRBD1. Germline-derived CDR1 and CDR2 are SNHLY and FYNNEI. V trimming: 7 bases; J trimming: 6 bases; junction bases outside the gene matches: 9. This CDR3 has 15 residues. In DNA form, the CDR3 reads TGTGCCAGCACCCCGGGACAGGGAATCTCCGGGGAGCTGTTTTTT. Translation gives CASTPGQGISGELFF.

The chain employs TRBV9 and TRBJ2-5; D is ambiguous. CDR3 length: 12 amino acids. The V gene lost 3 bases and the J gene lost 0 bases, with 3 bases spanning the gap. CDR1 and CDR2 from the germline V gene are SGDLS and YYNGEE. CDR3 coding DNA: TGTGCCAGCAGCGATTACCAAGAGACCCAGTACTTC. Translated, it gives CASSDYQETQYF. Full variable domain (rest looked up from reference TRBV9 and TRBJ2-5): DSGVTQTPKHLITATGQRVTLRCSPRSGDLSVYWYQQSLDQGLQFLIQYYNGEERAKGNILERFSAQQFPDLHSELNLSSLELGDSALYFCASSDYQETQYFGPGTRLLVL.

The V gene is TRBV6-1, the J gene TRBJ2-7, with D unclear. Germline CDR1 is MNHNS and CDR2 is SASEGT. The CDR3 consists of 16 residues. The germline V and J ends were trimmed by 1 base and 0 bases, with 13 bases remaining between them. Here the CDR3 reads CASSEVWKVISYEQYF. CDR3 nucleotides: TGTGCCAGCAGTGAAGTCTGGAAGGTTATCTCCTACGAGCAGTACTTC.

The V call is TRBV6-6, the J call TRBJ2-5; no reliable D call. Germline CDR1 and CDR2: MNHNY and SVGAGI (reference sequence). The CDR3 contains 13 residues. V lost 6 bases, J lost 4 bases, and 12 bases lay in between. This CDR3 is CASSRRAVETQYF. CDR3 bases: TGTGCCAGCAGCCGCCGTGCAGTAGAGACCCAGTACTTC.

This chain links TRBV30 with TRBJ1-1; no reliable D call. V lost 7 bases and J lost 3, with 15 bases in between. CDR3 length: 13 residues. Germline CDR1 and CDR2: GTSNPN and SVGIG (reference sequence). In DNA form, the CDR3 reads TGTGCCTCGACCGCAGCCGGGGACACTGAAGCTTTCTTT. Translation: CASTAAGDTEAFF.

V usage is TRBV27 and J usage is TRBJ2-3; tentative D call: TRBD2 (5 bases). V was shortened by 4 bases and J by 5 bases, with 10 bases between the two germline ends. This CDR3 comprises 13 residues. Germline CDR1 reads MNHEY; CDR2 reads SMNVEV (reference sequence). CDR3 nucleotides: TGTGCCAGCAGTTCCAGGCGGGTAGATACGCAGTATTTT. It codes for CASSSRRVDTQYF.

The table lists this clone with a few counts. The genes are TRBV30 and TRBJ1-4, with TRBD1 identical over 7 bases. There are 13 residues in the CDR3. V shed 2 bases and J 8 bases; nucleotides not matched to a gene: 5. Looked up from germline, CDR1 is GTSNPN and CDR2 is SVGIG (reference sequence). CDR3: CAWSTGVGEKLFF. For the CDR3, the DNA is TGTGCCTGGAGTACAGGGGTAGGAGAAAAACTGTTTTTT.

Only a few counts were recorded for this clone. The rearrangement joins TRBV10-3 to TRBJ2-1; TRBD1 might be the D (5 bases). V lost 5 bases and J 0 bases, leaving 11 bases between the germline ends. The CDR3 is 15 residues long. The germline V gene has CDR1 ENHRY and CDR2 SYGVKD. Here the CDR3 reads CAISKDTTSYNEQFF. Here the CDR3 DNA reads TGTGCCATCAGTAAGGACACAACCTCCTACAATGAGCAGTTCTTC.

Only a few counts were recorded for this clone. This chain links TRBV6-6 with TRBJ2-1; D could derive from TRBD1 or TRBD2 (5 bases each). Germline values: CDR1 MNHNY, CDR2 SVGAGI (reference sequence). This CDR3 is built from 15 residues. Trimming removed 6 bases at V and 8 bases at J, with 20 bases between. In DNA, the CDR3 is TGTGCCAGCAGATCCCCCGGGGCTCCTAGGGATGAGCAGTTCTTC. It specifies CASRSPGAPRDEQFF.

On this clone itself: Given a much more abundant clone one base away, this may be a read error. The J gene is TRBJ2-3, the V gene TRBV30; TRBD2 might be the D (6 bases). The CDR3 length is 15 residues. Germline CDR1 GTSNPN, CDR2 SVGIG (reference sequence). Trimming cost V 1 base and J 4 bases, with 15 bases left between them. DNA for the CDR3: TGTGCCTGGAGTGGGGACGGGGGTCAGCCAGATACGCAGTATTTT. Protein: CAWSGDGGQPDTQYF.

The V and J genes are TRBV5-8 and TRBJ1-6; TRBD1 is a possible D gene (5 bases). Trimming pared 0 bases from V and 3 bases from J, leaving 10 bases between. The CDR3 spans 16 residues. Germline loops: CDR1 SGHTS, CDR2 YDEGEE. The CDR3 loop is CASSLGRAHYNSPLHF. DNA of the CDR3: TGTGCCAGCAGCTTGGGCAGGGCACACTATAATTCACCCCTCCACTTT. Variable domain in full (rest from reference TRBV5-8 and TRBJ1-6): EAGVTQSPTHLIKTRGQQATLRCSPISGHTSVYWYQQALGLGLQFLLWYDEGEERNRGNFPPRFSGRQFPNYSSELNVNALELEDSALYLCASSLGRAHYNSPLHFGNGTRLTVT.

The chain uses TRBV29-1 and TRBJ1-5, with D unclear. The CDR3 length is 12 residues. CDR1 and CDR2 from the germline V gene are SQVTM and ANQGSEA. With 6 bases removed from V and 9 bases from J, the gap between germline ends came to 15 bases. The DNA for the CDR3 is TGCAGCGTGGGAGAGTTTGACCTGCCCCAGCATTTT. Amino acid sequence: CSVGEFDLPQHF.

In its sample, this clone was seen a few times. V gene TRBV7-9 combines with J gene TRBJ2-1; D is possibly TRBD2 (5 bases). The CDR3 consists of 16 residues. Germline-derived CDR1 and CDR2 are SEHNR and FQNEAQ (reference sequence). Trimming shortened V by 1 base and J by 7 bases, and 17 bases separated the two germline ends. CDR3 in amino acids: CASSLEVYGLTNEQFF. The CDR3 nucleotides read TGTGCCAGCAGCTTAGAAGTTTACGGACTGACGAATGAGCAGTTCTTC.

This clone was counted between two and nine times. The rearrangement links TRBV9 to TRBJ2-1; D unclear. The ends were cut back, 0 bases at V and 6 bases at J, with 10 bases in the middle. The CDR3 loop spans 14 amino acids. Germline lookup yields CDR1 SGDLS and CDR2 YYNGEE. CDR3 bases: TGTGCCAGCAGCGTAGCTCCCGCGAGCAATGAGCAGTTCTTC. As protein: CASSVAPASNEQFF.

This clone occurred a few times. The V call is TRBV29-1, the J call TRBJ1-2; 8 nucleotides line up with TRBD1. CDR3 length: 14 residues. J lost 6 bases, V lost 4 bases, and 10 bases had no gene match. The V gene's germline CDR1 is SQVTM and CDR2 ANQGSEA. CDR3 loop: CSVAPPTGVHGYTF. In DNA, the CDR3 is TGCAGCGTTGCCCCCCCGACAGGGGTGCATGGCTACACCTTC.

CDR3 DNA sequence: TGTGCCTGGAGTGACCCCGGTCAGCCCCAGCATTTT. It codes for CAWSDPGQPQHF. The chain combines TRBV30 with TRBJ1-5; unclear D gene. V shed 1 base and J shed 6 bases, with 7 bases lying between them. The CDR3 runs to 12 residues. Looked up from germline, CDR1 is GTSNPN and CDR2 is SVGIG (reference sequence).

The rearrangement joins TRBV6-5 to TRBJ2-7; 7 bases are shared with TRBD1. This CDR3 has 13 amino acids. The junction had 5 bases not matched to a gene; V was cut back by 6 bases and J by 3 bases. In germline, CDR1 is MNHEY, CDR2 SVGAGI. The CDR3 loop is CASRRQGIYEQYF. As DNA, the CDR3 is TGTGCCAGCAGGAGACAGGGAATCTACGAGCAGTACTTC.

There are a few counts of this clone. V and J are TRBV5-6 and TRBJ1-3; the match to TRBD1 covers 7 bases. The CDR3 totals 14 residues. Trimming removed 4 bases from V and 3 bases from J; junction bases left unmatched: 4. CDR1 and CDR2 (germline): SGHDT, YYEEEE. The CDR3 DNA sequence: TGTGCCAGCAGCATGACAGGGAGTGGAAACACCATATATTTT. Protein: CASSMTGSGNTIYF.